This TCR beta chain was recovered during a study of T-cell reconstitution after alpha-beta-depleted transplantation in children. CDR1 and CDR2 from the germline V gene are SGDLS and YYNGEE. V was clipped by 5 bases and J by 0 bases; unmatched bases: 4. This CDR3 region has 15 residues. This clonotype was observed many times. Researchers prepared the TCRbeta library using unique molecular identifiers, the study reports. Using its own MiXCR run on the PCR reads, TCRdb lists one record per CDR3 protein. Found here are about 420,000 distinct CDR3 sequences, roughly 11% of them singletons; the top ten hold approximately 5%.

This rearrangement joins TRBV9 to TRBJ2-1; 8 bases match TRBD2. The sequences come from PBMCs from the stem cell graft donor, collected from the stem cell graft. The sequence derives from a human donor who donated a stem cell graft to a child with acute myeloid leukemia. The CDR3 sequence is CASSDSGASYNEQFF. CDR3 bases: TGTGCCAGCAGTGATAGCGGGGCCTCCTACAATGAGCAGTTCTTC.